This record looks at one T cell receptor (beta chain) sequence and its context. Living in about two dozen US areas, the participants were between roughly 18 and 90 years of age. This record comes from a study of blood T cell repertoires in COVID-19. Background on the study: COVID-19 samples collected from the United States, Italy and Spain covered acute and convalescent phases.

V was clipped by 3 bases and J by 6 bases, with 15 bases between them. This CDR3 has 14 amino acids. The V gene's germline CDR1 is KGHSH and CDR2 LQKENI. Authors' processing steps: Researchers report that nucleated cell counts were estimated from reference gene primer amplification. Profiled with immunoSEQ multiplex PCR; TCRdb holds only in-frame clones, not every one. The V and J calls and clone size come from that table; D and trimming were worked out from the DNA. The table records about 430,000 clones, roughly 90% of them present only once. The chain employs TRBV18 and TRBJ2-7; D call uncertain. The sample consisted of PBMCs or T cells enriched from blood (not recorded which). This receptor was obtained from a young woman with acute COVID-19. CDR3 sequence (DNA): TGTGCCAGCTCACCTTCGGCCCCGCGCGGCGAGCAGTACTTC. It specifies CASSPSAPRGEQYF.